This T cell receptor beta chain is drawn from a study of CD8 T cells in Susac syndrome. This CDR3 contains 18 residues. V was shortened by 2 bases and J by 3 bases, with 21 bases between the two germline ends. Germline V gene lookup returns CDR1 SGHAT and CDR2 FQNNGV. High-throughput TCR beta sequencing covered peripheral CD8+ and CD4+ T cells. The multiple sclerosis control group was made up of treatment-naive patients with stable or active relapsing-remitting disease. While CD8+ and CD4+ T cells were isolated negatively, TEMRA cells were enriched by FACS. RNA amounts of roughly 0.5 to 1 ug underwent reverse transcription with random hexamers. The method of amplification for TCR beta CDR3 was immunoSEQ multiplex PCR, covering 54 Vbeta and 13 Jbeta. TCRdb reanalysed the immunoSEQ multiplex PCR reads using MiXCR and keeps one entry per CDR3 protein. This table has 100,000 to 150,000 distinct CDR3 sequences, 75% to 90% appearing once.

The genes are TRBV11-2 and TRBJ2-3, with D perhaps TRBD2 (6 bases). Sequenced sample: CD8+ T cells from PBMCs. This clonotype originated in a human donor with multiple sclerosis. CDR3 loop: CASSLSPGENLCTDTQYF. As DNA, the CDR3 is TGTGCCAGCAGCTTATCTCCGGGGGAGAATTTGTGTACAGATACGCAGTATTTT. The full variable domain, in which reference TRBV11-2 and TRBJ2-3 provide the parts outside the CDR3, is EAGVAQSPRYKIIEKRQSVAFWCNPISGHATLYWYQQILGQGPKLLIQFQNNGVVDDSQLPKDRFSAERLKGVDSTLKIQPAKLEDSAVYLCASSLSPGENLCTDTQYFGPGTRLTVL.